The sequence of this TCR beta chain was determined in a study of blood T cells in healthy people across ages (dated by TCRdb to between 2014 and 2016). At the level of the whole study: Template switching captured roughly one uniquely barcoded TCR beta cDNA molecule per two T cells in model experiments. The study measured age-related changes in TCR beta repertoire diversity using deep sequencing normalized with unique cDNA molecular identifiers. The donors were divided into four age groups: young (average roughly 17 years), middle-aged (approximately 39), aged (about 56) and long-lived (about 79). Using the same blood draw, the study looked at two additional independent replicas of 1 million unique cDNA reads for two donors, one aged 18 to 30 and the other aged 80 or older.

Details on this clonotype: Its specific antigen is unknown. No qualities accompany the bases; no much larger clone lies one base away.

Donors were a few dozen systemically healthy Caucasian individuals from Russia aged roughly 6 to 90 years. About 10 milliliters of peripheral blood were collected from each donor into EDTA-treated Vacutainer tubes. Ficoll-Paque density-gradient centrifugation was used to isolate PBMCs, with at least 7 million per sample. Trizol reagent was used to extract total RNA from PBMCs, with at least 5 micrograms per sample. Naive CD45RAhigh/CD27high T cell percentages were measured by flow cytometry on a PBMC aliquot from every donor. Summary of the overall study and its limitations: Estimates of total diversity based on one million sequenced T cells were regarded as lower bounds and as underestimates. Because the CMV infection status of the donors was unknown, age-related changes in expanded clonotypes may potentially have been confounded. The long-lived group showed more naive CD4+ T cells, fewer expanded clones and increased TCR diversity than the aged group, suggesting age selection. As age increased, observed TCR beta diversity per million T cells dropped in a roughly linear way, and a significant reduction was already evident by age 40. Bulk unsorted PBMC profiling prevented conclusive comparison of naive and antigen-experienced compartments. There was a strong correlation between observed TCR beta diversity and the percentage of naive T cells measured by flow cytometry.

The CDR3 runs 14 residues from the cysteine to the phenylalanine. The only DNA kept is the CDR3, 42 bases in frame from the first base. Taken from the germline V gene, the CDR1 and CDR2 loops are MNHEY and SVGAGI. For this chain, trimming is 6 bases at the V end and 8 bases at the J end, and the number of junction bases without a gene match is 9. The library came from 5' RACE. TCRdb shows the sequencer as Illumina HiSeq 2500. A second PCR of roughly 7 to 12 cycles was run with a J-beta primer mix and a sample-barcoded 5' primer. A unique molecular identifier was introduced onto each TCR beta cDNA molecule by a template-switch 5' adaptor carrying 12 random nucleotides. At least 2.5 million CDR3-containing paired-end reads were obtained from each sample. The Mint cDNA synthesis kit, primed by a TRBC-specific oligonucleotide, was used to synthesize first-strand cDNA from all RNA. Following uracil-DNA glycosylase treatment, a first 18-cycle PCR with universal primers M1SS and BC2_uni_R was performed on all cDNA. As for the original processing: For normalization, 1 million high-quality reads, each with a distinct molecular identifier, were randomly selected from each sample. Reads with shared molecular identifiers were discarded instead of being binned into consensus sequences. MiTCR, run with a Q25 quality threshold and the strictest error-elimination algorithm, handled CDR3 identification, clonotype clustering and error correction. A nonparametric unseen species model with Euler transformation was used to estimate lower-bound total TCR beta diversity. In TCRdb, the public reads were trimmed at Q25 with fastp and aligned with MiXCR, with productive beta chains retained. CDR3 protein sequences are deduplicated, and each keeps its most common genes and DNA. The V and J calls here are based on TCRdb, not the publication. The sample table records about 800,000 distinct CDR3 sequences; more than 20% of these occur just once. Approximately 3.7% of the sample is taken by the ten largest.

This sample was also put to use in a study of T cells of mothers and their children. As described in the second report: Nine systemically healthy Caucasian individuals, comprising three mothers and their six children, were included as donors. cDNA synthesis consumed the entire amount of extracted RNA, loaded at approximately 1.5 ug RNA in each 15 ul reaction. In the second PCR, the M1S primer introduced both the sample barcodes and 2-4 random nucleotides. Each mother yielded over 9.5 million TCR beta CDR3 reads and each child about 3 million reads. Thymic selection similarly shapes TCR recombination output in related and unrelated pairs, with minor effect from inherited differences. Related mother-child pairs always showed normalized repertoire overlap that was slightly higher than in unrelated mother-child pairs, though the difference was never significant. No persistent microchimeric T cell clones were detected, at a sensitivity of about 100 clones per million clonotypes. Deep NGS was used in the study to compare the TCR beta repertoires of mothers and children and to look for features that separate related mother-child pairs from unrelated individuals. The mean age was around 40 +/- 4 years for the mothers and approximately 11 +/- 4 years for the children. Libraries were sequenced on Illumina HiSeq 2000 with 100+100 nt paired-end reads after adapter ligation with NEBNext reagents. To prevent cross-contamination, the mother and child libraries were prepared one month apart and sequenced in separate runs. Between roughly 500,000 and 2,100,000 distinct TCR beta clonotypes were identified per donor. Naive TCR beta clonotypes were estimated from low-frequency clonotypes matched to each donor's FACS-determined naive share, without sorting.

Here the chain combines TRBV6-5 and TRBJ1-4, with 7 central nucleotides matching TRBD1. This TCR came from a boy aged 5-17 years in good health. The sequencing input was blood. The bases are TGTGCCAGCAGACCGTGGACAGGCGACGAAAAACTGTTTTTT. Its protein is CASRPWTGDEKLFF.